One sample yielded the 28 T cell receptor beta chains listed below, sequenced in a study of blood T cell repertoires in COVID-19. Some clones are missing from TCRdb's copy, which holds only in-frame ones; the method was immunoSEQ multiplex PCR. This table has 450,000 to 500,000 clones, approximately 91% appearing once. Sequencing was carried out using PBMCs or T cells enriched from blood (not recorded which). The receptors derive from a woman aged 55-70 years who had recovered from COVID-19.

V is TRBV4-1 and J is TRBJ1-6, with TRBD1 matching over 10 bases. Germline CDR1 reads MGHRA; CDR2 reads YSYEKL. The CDR3 extends over 15 amino acids. J gave up 11 bases and V 0 bases, and 4 bases lay outside the gene matches. The CDR3 loop reads CASSQDPGQGTPLHF. As DNA, the CDR3 is TGCGCCAGCAGCCAAGATCCGGGACAGGGGACACCCCTCCACTTT.

The CDR3 DNA is TGTGCCAGCAGCCCCCGCACTAGCGTCGATGAGCAGTTCTTC. It translates to CASSPRTSVDEQFF. This chain uses TRBV13 with TRBJ2-1; 7 bases fit TRBD2. Trimming removed 5 bases from V and 8 bases from J; junction bases left unmatched: 9. The CDR3 is 14 amino acids. The germline CDR1 and CDR2 sequences are PRHDT and FYEKMQ (reference sequence).

The rearrangement links TRBV19 to TRBJ2-1; no definite D call. V was clipped by 0 bases and J by 9 bases, with 9 bases between them. Germline V gene lookup returns CDR1 LNHDA and CDR2 SQIVND (reference sequence). The CDR3 is 13 residues long. CDR3 protein: CASSIERVGEQFF. CDR3 in DNA: TGTGCCAGTAGTATAGAACGGGTAGGTGAGCAGTTCTTC.

This clone was picked up one time. The chain has TRBV6-5 and TRBJ2-7, with D maybe TRBD1 (5 bases). In germline, CDR1 is MNHEY, CDR2 SVGAGI. This CDR3 comprises 15 residues. Deletions cut 5 bases from V and 3 bases from J, with 17 bases between. CDR3 sequence reads: CASSLISTARYEQYF. The CDR3 nucleotides read TGTGCCAGCAGTCTCATTTCGACAGCCCGCTACGAGCAGTACTTC.

CDR3 amino acids: CASTLRMGLAGELFF. The CDR3 nucleotides are TGTGCCAGCACCCTTAGGATGGGCCTCGCCGGGGAGCTGTTTTTT. The chain combines TRBV13 with TRBJ2-2; D is ambiguous. Trimming stripped 7 bases from V and 6 bases from J, with 18 bases between. This CDR3 has 15 residues. The germline CDR1 and CDR2 sequences are PRHDT and FYEKMQ (reference sequence).

The chain couples TRBV5-5 to TRBJ2-3; 13 nucleotides match TRBD2. Losses at the gene ends were 4 bases for V and 2 bases for J; bases not matched to a gene: 10. The CDR3 loop spans 18 amino acids. Germline CDR1 SGHKS, CDR2 YYEKEE (reference sequence). The DNA for the CDR3 is TGTGCCAGCAGCCAAGTCATACTAGCGGGGGGGGCCACAGATACGCAGTATTTT. Translating gives CASSQVILAGGATDTQYF. Looking up the rest from reference TRBV5-5 and TRBJ2-3 gives the full variable domain: DAGVTQSPTHLIKTRGQQVTLRCSPISGHKSVSWYQQVLGQGPQFIFQYYEKEERGRGNFPDRFSARQFPNYSSELNVNALLLGDSALYLCASSQVILAGGATDTQYFGPGTRLTVL.

The V gene is TRBV4-1, the J gene TRBJ2-3; D is perhaps TRBD2 (6 bases). V was trimmed by 5 bases and J by 0 bases, leaving 18 bases between them. Germline CDR1 and CDR2: MGHRA and YSYEKL. This CDR3 comprises 17 residues. CDR3 sequence (DNA): TGCGCCAGCAGCTCGACCCCCCTGGGGGGAAGCACAGATACGCAGTATTTT. Translated: CASSSTPLGGSTDTQYF.

The rearrangement links TRBV18 to TRBJ2-3; the D is unclear. CDR1 is KGHSH and CDR2 is LQKENI in the germline V gene. V was shortened by 4 bases and J by 5 bases, with 7 bases between the two germline ends. CDR3 length equals 12 residues. CDR3 residues: CASSRSGDTQYF. The CDR3 nucleotides read TGTGCCAGCTCACGTTCCGGAGATACGCAGTATTTT.

V and J are TRBV19 and TRBJ2-2, with 14 bases fitting TRBD2. Unmatched junction bases numbered 2, after V lost 3 bases and J lost 2 bases. The CDR3 totals 17 residues. From germline, CDR1 is LNHDA and CDR2 SQIVND (reference sequence). In nucleotides, the CDR3 is TGTGCCAGTAGTATTGGGACTAGCGGGGGTAACACCGGGGAGCTGTTTTTT. This translates into CASSIGTSGGNTGELFF.

V usage is TRBV2 and J usage is TRBJ1-3; D uncertain. Germline lookup yields CDR1 SNHLY and CDR2 FYNNEI. CDR3 length: 14 amino acids. The V end lost 1 base, the J end lost 0 bases, and 4 bases lay between the germline ends. The CDR3, as DNA: TGTGCCAGCAGTGAAGGGCACTCTGGAAACACCATATATTTT. Protein: CASSEGHSGNTIYF.

The rearrangement links TRBV11-2 to TRBJ2-2; the D gene is possibly TRBD2 (7 bases). The CDR3 extends over 16 amino acids. The germline gives CDR1 SGHAT, CDR2 FQNNGV. V dropped 2 bases and J dropped 3 bases, with 13 bases sitting between them. DNA for the CDR3: TGTGCCAGCAGCTTATCCGGGGGGCCCGACACCGGGGAGCTGTTTTTT. Protein: CASSLSGGPDTGELFF. The whole variable domain, remainder taken from reference TRBV11-2 and TRBJ2-2, is EAGVAQSPRYKIIEKRQSVAFWCNPISGHATLYWYQQILGQGPKLLIQFQNNGVVDDSQLPKDRFSAERLKGVDSTLKIQPAKLEDSAVYLCASSLSGGPDTGELFFGEGSRLTVL.

The chain links TRBV6-5 to TRBJ2-3; D unresolved. The CDR3 sequence is 16 residues long. Trimming shortened V by 2 bases and J by 0 bases, and 12 bases separated the two germline ends. The V gene's germline CDR1 is MNHEY and CDR2 SVGAGI. The DNA of the CDR3 is TGTGCCAGCAGTTACGGCAGATATCCTAGCACAGATACGCAGTATTTT. This codes for CASSYGRYPSTDTQYF.

The J gene is TRBJ2-7, the V gene TRBV2; D gene unclear. The germline gives CDR1 SNHLY, CDR2 FYNNEI. The CDR3 is 12 residues long. Trimming shortened V by 1 base and J by 6 bases, and 7 bases separated the two germline ends. The CDR3 coding sequence is TGTGCCAGCAGTGAAGACTCCGGCGAGCAGTACGTC. Translated: CASSEDSGEQYV.

This clone has more than one count but fewer than ten. The rearrangement links TRBV19 to TRBJ2-2, with 10 bases fitting TRBD1. The CDR3 has 20 amino acids. CDR1 and CDR2 (germline): LNHDA, SQIVND (reference sequence). V was pared by 4 bases and J by 6 bases, with 20 bases of the junction left unmatched. The CDR3 region is CASSSSGQGDSGLFAGELFF. CDR3 bases: TGTGCCAGTAGTAGCTCCGGACAGGGGGATTCAGGTTTGTTTGCCGGGGAGCTGTTTTTT.

CDR3 loop: CASSLGSVNYGYTF. The CDR3, as DNA: TGTGCCAGCAGCTTAGGCTCAGTTAACTATGGCTACACCTTC. This chain uses TRBV13 with TRBJ1-2; D is ambiguous. Trimming pared 0 bases from V and 1 base from J, leaving 6 bases between. The CDR3 has 14 amino acids. Germline CDR1 is PRHDT and CDR2 is FYEKMQ (reference sequence).

The chain recombines TRBV6-5 with TRBJ1-1; TRBD1 is a possible D gene (6 bases). Trimming cost V 4 bases and J 10 bases, with 13 bases left between them. This CDR3 is 12 amino acids long. CDR1 and CDR2 from the germline V gene are MNHEY and SVGAGI. The CDR3 is CASSFLTGSAFF. The CDR3 nucleotides are TGTGCCAGCAGTTTCCTCACAGGGTCAGCTTTCTTT.

The chain uses TRBV5-1 and TRBJ1-1; 8 bases align to TRBD1. Trimming at V came to 4 bases and at J to 5 bases, leaving 7 bases not matched to a gene. Germline CDR1 reads SGHRS; CDR2 reads YFSETQ. The CDR3 has 14 residues. The CDR3 nucleotides are TGCGCCAGCAGCGCCGGACAGGGTAGGACTGAAGCTTTCTTT. As protein: CASSAGQGRTEAFF.

This clone was counted only a few times. V is TRBV9 and J is TRBJ1-6; D uncertain. From germline, CDR1 is SGDLS and CDR2 YYNGEE. V lost 2 bases, J lost 10 bases, and 13 bases lay in between. The CDR3 length is 14 residues. CDR3 loop: CASSVSPIQSPLHF. In DNA, the CDR3 is TGTGCCAGCAGCGTGAGCCCGATCCAATCACCCCTCCACTTT.

The CDR3: CASSPTGAGGYGYTF. The DNA for the CDR3 is TGTGCCAGCAGCCCGACCGGGGCAGGGGGATATGGCTACACCTTC. The chain employs TRBV9 and TRBJ1-2; 7 bases match TRBD1. The CDR3 spans 15 residues. Germline CDR1 is SGDLS and CDR2 is YYNGEE. J lost 5 bases, V lost 4 bases, and 11 bases had no gene match.

This chain uses TRBV6-5 with TRBJ1-2; TRBD1 matches 9 bases. This CDR3 region has 15 residues. Unmatched junction bases numbered 9, after V lost 2 bases and J lost 8 bases. Germline V gives CDR1 MNHEY, CDR2 SVGAGI. The CDR3 DNA reads TGTGCCAGCAGTTACCAGCCGGGACAGGGTCTAGGCTACACCTTC. Encoded protein: CASSYQPGQGLGYTF.

The chain joins TRBV28 to TRBJ1-4; TRBD1 matches 8 bases. Germline V gene lookup returns CDR1 MDHEN and CDR2 SYDVKM. V dropped 6 bases and J dropped 4; count of bases not matched to a gene: 4. This CDR3 has 14 amino acids. CDR3 loop: CASSVTGVNEKLFF. DNA of the CDR3: TGTGCCAGCAGCGTGACAGGGGTTAATGAAAAACTGTTTTTT.

The CDR3 spells CASSPDRGSNQPQHF. CDR3 nucleotide sequence: TGTGCCAGCAGCCCCGACAGGGGCAGCAATCAGCCCCAGCATTTT. The chain joins TRBV28 to TRBJ1-5; 8 nucleotides match TRBD1. The CDR3 spans 15 residues. The germline CDR1 and CDR2 sequences are MDHEN and SYDVKM. Trimming cost V 6 bases and J 1 base; bases outside gene matches: 5.

The rearrangement uses TRBV6-1 and TRBJ2-3, with D maybe TRBD2 (7 bases). V was cut by 0 bases and J by 8 bases, with 15 bases left in between. The CDR3 sequence is 15 residues long. Germline CDR1 is MNHNS and CDR2 is SASEGT. The CDR3 DNA reads as TGTGCCAGCAGTGAAGCGGAGGGGGGGGCGGTTACGCAGTATTTT. Encoded protein: CASSEAEGGAVTQYF.

For the CDR3, the DNA is TGTGCCAGCAGCGTAGGTTTGCGGGTCCTCTACAATGAGCAGTTCTTC. It specifies CASSVGLRVLYNEQFF. The V and J genes are TRBV9 and TRBJ2-1; maybe TRBD2 (5 bases). This CDR3 spans 16 amino acids. The ends were cut back, 0 bases at V and 3 bases at J, with 13 bases in the middle. CDR1 and CDR2 (germline): SGDLS, YYNGEE.

V and J are TRBV2 and TRBJ1-5, with D unresolved. This CDR3 contains 13 residues. Trimming removed 7 bases from V and 4 bases from J, with 11 bases in between. The germline V gene encodes CDR1 SNHLY and CDR2 FYNNEI. The chain's CDR3 is CASNVAGNQPQHF. The CDR3 bases are TGTGCCAGCAACGTGGCGGGAAATCAGCCCCAGCATTTT.

The chain joins TRBV27 to TRBJ2-7; D call uncertain. The CDR3 consists of 13 residues. Per the germline V gene, CDR1 is MNHEY and CDR2 is SMNVEV (reference sequence). Between the trimmed V and J ends, which lost 1 base and 4 bases, there was a span of 8 bases. The CDR3 DNA is TGTGCCAGCAGTTTATTCCGAGGTTACGAGCAGTACTTC. This sequence encodes CASSLFRGYEQYF.

The count of this clone is one. The chain couples TRBV28 to TRBJ1-6, with D perhaps matching TRBD1 (5 bases). The CDR3 contains 15 residues. Trimming pared 3 bases from V and 11 bases from J, leaving 17 bases between. Germline lookup yields CDR1 MDHEN and CDR2 SYDVKM. As DNA, the CDR3 is TGTGCCAGCAGTTTCTGGGGCCTAGTGTGGGCACCCCTCCACTTT. It translates to CASSFWGLVWAPLHF.

The chain combines TRBV6-6 with TRBJ2-1; TRBD1 agrees at 9 bases. Germline CDR1 is MNHNY and CDR2 is SVGAGI (reference sequence). The trim removed 8 bases at V and 9 bases at J, leaving 8 bases unmatched. CDR3 size: 13 residues. Here the CDR3 reads CASSRQGDFEQFF. CDR3 DNA sequence: TGTGCCAGCTCCAGACAGGGGGATTTTGAGCAGTTCTTC.